This T cell receptor (beta chain) was captured by sequencing in a study of pediatric ulcerative colitis. Generated by immunoSEQ multiplex PCR, the TCRdb table keeps only in-frame clones and is missing some. Among about 60,000 clones, more than 75% were seen once, and the ten largest hold about 1.5%. As concerns this clone: The antigen is undetermined.

General study points: A couple of rectal CDR3 clonotypes occurred in all ulcerative colitis patients.

Germline V gene data show CDR1 as SGHTA and CDR2 as FQGNSA. The CDR3 has 14 amino acids. Trimming shortened V by 3 bases and J by 4 bases, and 9 bases separated the two germline ends. The chain couples TRBV7-2 to TRBJ2-2, with no clear D. Input material: blood. This sequence originates from a boy younger than 18 who was a control in a study of pediatric ulcerative colitis. The CDR3 reads CASSFSTITGELFF. The CDR3 nucleotides are TGTGCCAGCAGCTTCTCCACGATCACCGGGGAGCTGTTTTTT.